This T cell receptor (beta chain) was observed in a study of blood T cell repertoires in COVID-19. V shed 11 bases, J shed 1 base, and the junction held 7 bases outside the gene matches. The CDR3 extends over 13 amino acids. Per the germline V gene, CDR1 is SGHTA and CDR2 is FQGNSA. Profiling relied on immunoSEQ multiplex PCR, and the TCRdb table lists in-frame clones only, not all of them. Of around 100,000 clones in the sample, roughly 85% were seen once. Sequences were obtained from peripheral blood. This sequence was found in a human donor in a cohort sampled during active COVID-19. This chain connects TRBV7-2 to TRBJ1-1; 7 bases are shared with TRBD1. CDR3 nucleotides: TGTGCCGCGGCGGGACAGCCGAACACTGAAGCTTTCTTT. Translating gives CAAAGQPNTEAFF.